This T cell receptor beta chain was recovered during a study of cytomegalovirus exposure and HLA in healthy donors. Findings and limits, study-wide: Listed as cytomegalovirus-associated were 164 TCR beta chains. The tendency of first-cohort TCR clusters to co-occur in the 120 or so validation repertoires was the finding of a later analysis.

Sequencing used immunoSEQ multiplex PCR; TCRdb keeps in-frame clones, though not all of them. In the table there are under 50,000 clones, around 94% of which are singletons. Note on this clone: The antigen remains undetermined.

The germline V gene has CDR1 SEHNR and CDR2 FQNEAQ (reference sequence). This CDR3 region has 15 residues. V shed 6 bases and J 5 bases; nucleotides not matched to a gene: 12. The sequence was obtained from a young woman in good health and CMV-seropositive. The sample consisted of PBMCs. The V call is TRBV7-9, the J call TRBJ2-5; 7 bases map to TRBD2. The CDR3 nucleotides read TGTGCCAGCAGGGGCGCGGGGGTCGGTTTGGAGACCCAGTACTTC. Translation: CASRGAGVGLETQYF.